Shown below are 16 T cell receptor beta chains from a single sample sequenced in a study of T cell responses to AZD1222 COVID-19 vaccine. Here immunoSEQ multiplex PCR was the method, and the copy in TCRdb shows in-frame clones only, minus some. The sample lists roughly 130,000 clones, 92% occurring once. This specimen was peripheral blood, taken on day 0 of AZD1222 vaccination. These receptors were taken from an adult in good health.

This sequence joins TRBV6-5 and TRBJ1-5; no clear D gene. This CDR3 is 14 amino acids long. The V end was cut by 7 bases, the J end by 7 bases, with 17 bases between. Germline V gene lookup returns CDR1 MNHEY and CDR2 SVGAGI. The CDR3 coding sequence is TGTGCCAGCACCTTAGATCGGGGAAACCAGCCCCAGCATTTT. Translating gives CASTLDRGNQPQHF.

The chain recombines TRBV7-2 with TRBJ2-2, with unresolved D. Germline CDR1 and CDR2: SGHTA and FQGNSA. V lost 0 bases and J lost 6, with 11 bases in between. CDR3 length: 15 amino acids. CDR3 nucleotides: TGTGCCAGCAGCTTAGCGCTCATTAGGGCCGGGGAGCTGTTTTTT. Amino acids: CASSLALIRAGELFF.

CDR3 loop: CASSQPPGFYGYTF. The CDR3 DNA sequence: TGTGCCAGCAGCCAACCACCAGGGTTCTATGGCTACACCTTC. The chain couples TRBV11-2 to TRBJ1-2; tentatively, D is TRBD1 (5 bases). The CDR3 is 14 amino acids. In germline, CDR1 is SGHAT, CDR2 FQNNGV. V was shortened by 5 bases and J by 4 bases, with 14 bases between the two germline ends.

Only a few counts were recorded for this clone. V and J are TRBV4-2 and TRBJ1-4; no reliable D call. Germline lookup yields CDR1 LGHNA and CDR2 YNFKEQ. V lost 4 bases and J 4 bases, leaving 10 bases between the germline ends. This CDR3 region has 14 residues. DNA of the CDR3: TGTGCCAGCAGCCTAGCCGCAGGTAATGAAAAACTGTTTTTT. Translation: CASSLAAGNEKLFF.

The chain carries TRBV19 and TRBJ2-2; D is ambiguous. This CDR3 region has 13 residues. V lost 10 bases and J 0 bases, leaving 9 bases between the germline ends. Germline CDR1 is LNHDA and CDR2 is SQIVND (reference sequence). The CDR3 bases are TGTGCCACCTCGAATCCGAACACCGGGGAGCTGTTTTTT. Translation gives CATSNPNTGELFF. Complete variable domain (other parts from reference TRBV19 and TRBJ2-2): DGGITQSPKYLFRKEGQNVTLSCEQNLNHDAMYWYRQDPGQGLRLIYYSQIVNDFQKGDIAEGYSVSREKKESFPLTVTSAQKNPTAFYLCATSNPNTGELFFGEGSRLTVL.

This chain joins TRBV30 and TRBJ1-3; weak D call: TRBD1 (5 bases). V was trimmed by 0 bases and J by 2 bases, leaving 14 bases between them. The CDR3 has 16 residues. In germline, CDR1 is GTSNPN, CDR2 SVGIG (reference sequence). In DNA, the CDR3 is TGTGCCTGGAGTGTATTTAGGGGCCTTCCTGGAAACACCATATATTTT. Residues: CAWSVFRGLPGNTIYF.

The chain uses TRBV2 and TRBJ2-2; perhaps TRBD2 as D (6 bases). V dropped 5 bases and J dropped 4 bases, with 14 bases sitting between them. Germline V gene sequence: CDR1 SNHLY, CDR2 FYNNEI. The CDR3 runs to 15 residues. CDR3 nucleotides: TGTGCCAGCAGTTCGTGGGGGGTTGGCACCGGGGAGCTGTTTTTT. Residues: CASSSWGVGTGELFF.

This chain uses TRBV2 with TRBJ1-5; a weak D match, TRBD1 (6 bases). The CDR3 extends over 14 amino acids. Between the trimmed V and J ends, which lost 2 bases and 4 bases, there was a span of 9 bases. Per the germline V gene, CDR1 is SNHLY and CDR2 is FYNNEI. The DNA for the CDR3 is TGTGCCAGCAGTGAATGGCAGGGGAATCAGCCCCAGCATTTT. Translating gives CASSEWQGNQPQHF.

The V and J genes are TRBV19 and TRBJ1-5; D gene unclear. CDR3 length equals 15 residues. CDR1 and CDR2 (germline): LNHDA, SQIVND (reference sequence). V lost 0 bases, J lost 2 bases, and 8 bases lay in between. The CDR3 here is CASSIDRSGNQPQHF. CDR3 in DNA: TGTGCCAGTAGTATAGACCGTTCGGGCAATCAGCCCCAGCATTTT.

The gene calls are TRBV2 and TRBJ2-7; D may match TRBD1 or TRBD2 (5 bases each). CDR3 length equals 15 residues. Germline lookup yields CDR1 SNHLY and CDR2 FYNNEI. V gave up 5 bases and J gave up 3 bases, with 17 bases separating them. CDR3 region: CASSRTPGRRYEQYF. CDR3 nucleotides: TGTGCCAGCAGTCGCACCCCGGGACGGCGCTACGAGCAGTACTTC.

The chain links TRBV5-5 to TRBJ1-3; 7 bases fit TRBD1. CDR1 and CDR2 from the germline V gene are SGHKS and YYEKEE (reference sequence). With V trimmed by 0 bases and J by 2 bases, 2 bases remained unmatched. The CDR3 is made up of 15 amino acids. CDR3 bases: TGTGCCAGCAGCTTGGATCAGGGGGCTGGAAACACCATATATTTT. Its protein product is CASSLDQGAGNTIYF.

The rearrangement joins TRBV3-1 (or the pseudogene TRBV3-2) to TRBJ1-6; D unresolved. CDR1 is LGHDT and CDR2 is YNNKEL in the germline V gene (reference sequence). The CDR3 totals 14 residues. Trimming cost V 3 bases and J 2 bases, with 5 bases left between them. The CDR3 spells CASSQGPYNSPLHF. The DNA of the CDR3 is TGTGCCAGCAGCCAGGGCCCCTATAATTCACCCCTCCACTTT.

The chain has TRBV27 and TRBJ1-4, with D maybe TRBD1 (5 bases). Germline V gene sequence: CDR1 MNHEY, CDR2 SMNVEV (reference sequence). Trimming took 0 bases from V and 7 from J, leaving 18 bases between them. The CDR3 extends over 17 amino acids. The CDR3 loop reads CASSLSARDGGGEKLFF. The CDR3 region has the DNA TGTGCCAGCAGTTTATCGGCCCGGGACGGTGGAGGTGAAAAACTGTTTTTT.

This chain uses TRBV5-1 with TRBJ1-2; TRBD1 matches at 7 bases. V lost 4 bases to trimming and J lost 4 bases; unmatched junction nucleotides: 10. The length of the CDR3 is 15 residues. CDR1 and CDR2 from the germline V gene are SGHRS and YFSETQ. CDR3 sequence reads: CASSPGTADAYGYTF. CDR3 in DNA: TGCGCCAGCAGCCCCGGGACAGCTGACGCCTATGGCTACACCTTC.

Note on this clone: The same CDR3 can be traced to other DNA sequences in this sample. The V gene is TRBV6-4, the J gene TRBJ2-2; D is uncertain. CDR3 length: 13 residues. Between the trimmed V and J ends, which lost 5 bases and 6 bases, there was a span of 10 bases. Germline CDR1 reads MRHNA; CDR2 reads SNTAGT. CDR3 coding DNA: TGTGCCAGCAGTAGGGATTGGGCCGGGGAGCTGTTTTTT. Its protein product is CASSRDWAGELFF.

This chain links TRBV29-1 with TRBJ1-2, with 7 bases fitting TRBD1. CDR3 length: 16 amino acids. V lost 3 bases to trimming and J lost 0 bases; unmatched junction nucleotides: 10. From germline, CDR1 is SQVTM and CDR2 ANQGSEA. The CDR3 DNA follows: TGCAGCGTTGAGGGGGGACAGTCCTTATCTAACTATGGCTACACCTTC. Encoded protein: CSVEGGQSLSNYGYTF.